This passage covers 10 T cell receptor beta chains from one sample sequenced in a study of PD-1 blockade in classical Hodgkin lymphoma. Patients all relapsed after autologous stem cell transplantation, and there was variation in brentuximab vedotin exposure. Data came from immunoSEQ multiplex PCR; TCRdb stores just in-frame clones and leaves some out. The sample lists about 30,000 clones; less than 80% were seen once. The sequencing here drew on peripheral blood mononuclear cells (PBMCs), taken before the second cycle of nivolumab. The receptor source for this set is a human donor with classical Hodgkin lymphoma.

This clone was counted only a few times. The chain employs TRBV6-4 and TRBJ2-7; perhaps TRBD2 as D (6 bases). The CDR3 extends over 13 amino acids. Germline V CDR1 and CDR2: MRHNA, SNTAGT. Trimming removed 7 bases from V and 2 bases from J, with 12 bases in between. As DNA, the CDR3 is TGTGCCAGCAAAGAGCGGGTTCCCTACGAGCAGTACTTC. It specifies CASKERVPYEQYF.

This rearrangement joins TRBV7-3 to TRBJ2-3; D is perhaps TRBD2 (5 bases). This CDR3 contains 13 residues. Per the germline V gene, CDR1 is SGHTA and CDR2 is FQGTGA. V was trimmed by 2 bases and J by 7 bases, leaving 10 bases between them. The DNA for the CDR3 is TGTGCCAGCAGCTTACGCGACTATAATACGCAGTATTTT. Translating gives CASSLRDYNTQYF.

The genes are TRBV11-3 and TRBJ2-7; D is possibly TRBD1 or TRBD2 (7 bases each). Germline V gene lookup returns CDR1 SGHNT and CDR2 YENEEA. The ends were cut back, 5 bases at V and 0 bases at J, with 20 bases in the middle. The CDR3 loop spans 17 amino acids. The CDR3 bases are TGTGCCAGCAGCGGGGGAGGGACAGTCGAAAGCTCCTACGAGCAGTACTTC. It codes for CASSGGGTVESSYEQYF.

The chain joins TRBV9 to TRBJ2-7; D not certain. The CDR3 totals 15 residues. Germline V gene sequence: CDR1 SGDLS, CDR2 YYNGEE. Trimming cost V 4 bases and J 0 bases, with 14 bases left between them. In DNA form, the CDR3 reads TGTGCCAGCAGCCGTGACCTCCTCCCCTCCTACGAGCAGTACTTC. This gives the protein CASSRDLLPSYEQYF.

This clone was counted a few times. The V call is TRBV10-3, the J call TRBJ1-2; D unclear. V was pared by 2 bases and J by 5 bases, with 9 bases between. Germline loops: CDR1 ENHRY, CDR2 SYGVKD. There are 13 residues in the CDR3. The CDR3 nucleotides are TGTGCCATCAGTGAGATGGGAGGGTATGGCTACACCTTC. This sequence encodes CAISEMGGYGYTF.

The chain joins TRBV5-5 to TRBJ1-2; D call uncertain. This CDR3 comprises 13 residues. Trimming took 6 bases from V and 4 from J, leaving 13 bases between them. Germline loops: CDR1 SGHKS, CDR2 YYEKEE (reference sequence). The CDR3 is CASKRHGPYGYTF. The CDR3 nucleotides read TGTGCCAGCAAGAGACACGGTCCCTATGGCTACACCTTC.

This clone has a single count. The V call is TRBV7-2, the J call TRBJ2-5; 8 nucleotides match TRBD2. Per germline, CDR1 SGHTA and CDR2 FQGNSA. The V segment lost 4 bases and the J segment 2 bases; nucleotides outside the gene matches: 6. The CDR3 covers 15 residues. CDR3 sequence (DNA): TGTGCCAGCAGCTCTCTTGGGACTAGTCAAGAGACCCAGTACTTC. Translating it yields CASSSLGTSQETQYF.

The rearrangement joins TRBV21-1 to TRBJ2-7. TRBV21-1 is a pseudogene segment. The CDR3 has 10 amino acids. The CDR3 bases are TGTGCCAGCCCCCGACGTACGGACTACTTC. The encoded protein is CASPRRTDYF.

The chain recombines TRBV28 with TRBJ1-1; D unclear. Germline values: CDR1 MDHEN, CDR2 SYDVKM. The CDR3 has 13 amino acids. Trimming took 6 bases from V and 1 from J, leaving 9 bases between them. DNA of the CDR3: TGTGCCAGCAGCGCCGGGAGGAACACTGAAGCTTTCTTT. It translates to CASSAGRNTEAFF.

This chain connects TRBV11-3 to TRBJ2-1, with D tentatively TRBD2 (6 bases). Per the germline V gene, CDR1 is SGHNT and CDR2 is YENEEA. CDR3 length: 15 amino acids. The V end was cut by 0 bases, the J end by 3 bases, with 9 bases between. CDR3 sequence: CASSLDGGDYNEQFF. The CDR3 nucleotides read TGTGCCAGCAGCTTAGATGGCGGGGACTACAATGAGCAGTTCTTC.